This entry lists 22 T cell receptor beta chains sequenced from one sample in a study of cytomegalovirus exposure and HLA in healthy donors. PCR amplification relied on 60 Vbeta primers (plus 13 Jbeta primers). Using immunoSEQ multiplex PCR, the repertoire was profiled, and TCRdb retains in-frame clones only, with some absent. Among fewer than 250,000 clones, about 83% were seen once, and the ten largest hold approximately 1.6%. The sample comprised PBMCs. Receptors originate from a man aged 35 to 55 in good health and CMV-seropositive.

The gene calls are TRBV28 and TRBJ2-3; possibly TRBD1 for D (5 bases). CDR3 length equals 17 residues. CDR1 and CDR2 (germline): MDHEN, SYDVKM. Trimming pared 5 bases from V and 0 bases from J, leaving 18 bases between. The CDR3 sequence is CASSLLLGPASTDTQYF. The CDR3 nucleotides are TGTGCCAGCAGTCTTCTGCTGGGGCCAGCTAGCACAGATACGCAGTATTTT.

This sequence joins TRBV2 and TRBJ1-1; 7 positions agree with TRBD1. CDR1 and CDR2 from the germline V gene are SNHLY and FYNNEI. The CDR3 spans 15 residues. J gave up 5 bases and V 2 bases, and 8 bases lay outside the gene matches. CDR3 nucleotide sequence: TGTGCCAGCAGTGAATCTGCAGGGGGAAATACTGAAGCTTTCTTT. Its translation: CASSESAGGNTEAFF.

This rearrangement joins TRBV5-6 to TRBJ2-1, with 7 bases that match TRBD1. With 2 bases clipped from V and 0 bases from J, the junction kept 2 bases outside the gene matches. Per germline, CDR1 SGHDT and CDR2 YYEEEE. There are 15 residues in the CDR3. CDR3 region: CASSFRGSSYNEQFF. As DNA, the CDR3 is TGTGCCAGCAGCTTCAGGGGGAGCTCCTACAATGAGCAGTTCTTC.

This clone has only a few counts. The chain is built from TRBV7-2 and TRBJ1-1; the match to TRBD1 covers 7 bases. Trimming cost V 5 bases and J 1 base; bases outside gene matches: 1. Per germline, CDR1 SGHTA and CDR2 FQGNSA. This CDR3 contains 13 residues. This chain's CDR3 is CASSRQGNTEAFF. The CDR3 nucleotides are TGTGCCAGCAGCCGACAGGGGAACACTGAAGCTTTCTTT.

This clone appeared a single time. V usage is TRBV5-6 and J usage is TRBJ2-5, with 7 bases identical to TRBD2. The V gene's germline CDR1 is SGHDT and CDR2 YYEEEE. The J segment lost 0 bases and the V segment lost 2 bases, leaving 4 bases of the junction unmatched. The CDR3 is made up of 15 amino acids. The CDR3 is CASSFEGTNQETQYF. Here the CDR3 DNA reads TGTGCCAGCAGCTTTGAGGGGACTAACCAAGAGACCCAGTACTTC.

The chain combines TRBV7-2 with TRBJ2-1, with TRBD2 matching 9 bases. This CDR3 is 15 amino acids long. CDR1 and CDR2 (germline): SGHTA, FQGNSA. The V segment lost 5 bases and the J segment 4 bases; nucleotides outside the gene matches: 6. DNA for the CDR3: TGTGCCAGCAGCGGGGGCGGGAGGGCTTACAATGAGCAGTTCTTC. This translates into CASSGGGRAYNEQFF.

V is TRBV7-2 and J is TRBJ2-3; the match to TRBD2 covers 8 bases. V lost 4 bases to trimming and J lost 5 bases; unmatched junction nucleotides: 2. The CDR3 has 13 residues. Germline values: CDR1 SGHTA, CDR2 FQGNSA. As DNA, the CDR3 is TGTGCCAGCAGCTCTCGGGGGGGAGATACGCAGTATTTT. Amino acids: CASSSRGGDTQYF.

This rearrangement joins TRBV6-6 to TRBJ1-5; 8 bases agree with TRBD1. CDR1 MNHNY and CDR2 SVGAGI come from the germline V gene (reference sequence). The CDR3 loop spans 14 amino acids. V shed 6 bases and J 2 bases; nucleotides not matched to a gene: 3. CDR3 sequence reads: CASSPDRGNQPQHF. The CDR3 region has the DNA TGTGCCAGCAGCCCGGACAGGGGCAATCAGCCCCAGCATTTT.

The chain links TRBV7-6 to TRBJ1-3, with D tentatively TRBD1 (5 bases). V dropped 5 bases and J dropped 4 bases, with 15 bases sitting between them. The germline CDR1 and CDR2 sequences are SGHVS and FNYEAQ. CDR3 size: 15 residues. CDR3 coding DNA: TGTGCCAGCAGCCCACCAGGGCGACGGGGAAACACCATATATTTT. Encoded protein: CASSPPGRRGNTIYF.

The chain combines TRBV11-1 with TRBJ2-1; perhaps TRBD1 as D (6 bases). CDR1 is SGHAT and CDR2 is FQDESV in the germline V gene (reference sequence). V was trimmed by 5 bases and J by 4 bases, leaving 15 bases between them. The CDR3 has 15 amino acids. The CDR3, as DNA: TGTGCCAGCAGCCCGTGGACAGCATCTTACAATGAGCAGTTCTTC. Translated, it gives CASSPWTASYNEQFF.

The gene calls are TRBV2 and TRBJ2-5; TRBD2 matches 8 bases. Germline CDR1 reads SNHLY; CDR2 reads FYNNEI. V lost 0 bases to trimming and J lost 4 bases; unmatched junction nucleotides: 10. The CDR3 is 17 residues long. Here the CDR3 reads CASSEAIIGRAVETQYF. In DNA form, the CDR3 reads TGTGCCAGCAGTGAAGCGATCATCGGGAGGGCAGTAGAGACCCAGTACTTC.

This chain joins TRBV6-1 and TRBJ1-1; 8 positions match TRBD1. There are 14 residues in the CDR3. Trimming at V came to 4 bases and at J to 5 bases, leaving 6 bases not matched to a gene. Germline lookup yields CDR1 MNHNS and CDR2 SASEGT. Here the CDR3 DNA reads TGTGCCAGCAGTGTAGACAGGGGAGGTACTGAAGCTTTCTTT. The encoded protein is CASSVDRGGTEAFF.

The chain recombines TRBV5-6 with TRBJ1-6, with D perhaps TRBD1 (5 bases). Germline V gene sequence: CDR1 SGHDT, CDR2 YYEEEE. V lost 5 bases, J lost 7 bases, and 10 bases lay in between. This CDR3 spans 13 amino acids. The CDR3 spells CASRRGENSPLHF. The CDR3 coding sequence is TGTGCCAGCAGGCGGGGGGAAAATTCACCCCTCCACTTT.

This clone was detected only a few times. This chain joins TRBV5-1 and TRBJ2-7; 10 bases align to TRBD1. The CDR3 is made up of 17 amino acids. CDR1 is SGHRS and CDR2 is YFSETQ in the germline V gene. The junction had 10 bases not matched to a gene; V was cut back by 4 bases and J by 0 bases. CDR3 DNA: TGCGCCAGCAGCGGAGGAAACCGGGACAGGGGCTCCTACGAGCAGTACTTC. Translation: CASSGGNRDRGSYEQYF.

The genes are TRBV18 and TRBJ2-1, with a tentative D call TRBD2 (6 bases). The germline V gene has CDR1 KGHSH and CDR2 LQKENI. The CDR3 has 15 amino acids. Trimming shortened V by 4 bases and J by 5 bases, and 15 bases separated the two germline ends. Here the CDR3 reads CASSRSGLRHNEQFF. CDR3 sequence (DNA): TGTGCCAGCTCACGATCGGGACTCCGACACAATGAGCAGTTCTTC.

In regard to this clone: This same CDR3 is encoded by further DNA sequences in the sample. The V gene is TRBV7-9, the J gene TRBJ2-3, with a weak D call TRBD2 (5 bases). This CDR3 spans 14 amino acids. Germline loops: CDR1 SEHNR, CDR2 FQNEAQ (reference sequence). The ends were cut back, 1 base at V and 3 bases at J, with 8 bases in the middle. CDR3 in amino acids: CASSLGGITDTQYF. The CDR3, as DNA: TGTGCCAGCAGCTTAGGAGGGATAACAGATACGCAGTATTTT.

The chain uses TRBV2 and TRBJ2-6; the match to TRBD2 covers 8 bases. CDR3 length equals 17 residues. After removal of 6 bases from V and 0 bases from J, the junction contained 7 bases not matched to a gene. Germline lookup yields CDR1 SNHLY and CDR2 FYNNEI. CDR3 coding DNA: TGTGCCAGCAGGCGGGTAGCGGGGATCTCTGGGGCCAACGTCCTGACTTTC. Amino acids: CASRRVAGISGANVLTF. The full variable domain, its missing parts supplied by reference TRBV2 and TRBJ2-6, is EPEVTQTPSHQVTQMGQEVILRCVPISNHLYFYWYRQILGQKVEFLVSFYNNEISEKSEIFDDQFSVERPDGSNFTLKIRSTKLEDSAMYFCASRRVAGISGANVLTFGAGSRLTVL.

The chain recombines TRBV6-4 with TRBJ2-1; D is uncertain. Trimming removed 3 bases at V and 9 bases at J, with 12 bases between. CDR1 is MRHNA, CDR2 SNTAGT, per germline. This CDR3 is built from 13 residues. CDR3 amino acids: CASSDDSVSEQFF. CDR3 DNA sequence: TGTGCCAGCAGTGATGACTCCGTAAGTGAGCAGTTCTTC.

This rearrangement joins TRBV5-1 to TRBJ2-2; 8 bases line up with TRBD2. CDR1 is SGHRS and CDR2 is YFSETQ in the germline V gene. The CDR3 is made up of 15 amino acids. V shed 6 bases and J 3 bases; nucleotides not matched to a gene: 7. The CDR3 DNA follows: TGCGCCAGCACCGGGACGGGAGGGTACACCGGGGAGCTGTTTTTT. Translated: CASTGTGGYTGELFF.

This chain links TRBV6-5 with TRBJ1-1; 9 bases agree with TRBD1. Trimming at V came to 7 bases and at J to 5 bases, leaving 8 bases not matched to a gene. Germline V gene data show CDR1 as MNHEY and CDR2 as SVGAGI. The CDR3 has 14 residues. CDR3 region: CASTNRGRGTEAFF. The CDR3 bases are TGTGCCAGCACAAACAGGGGGCGGGGGACTGAAGCTTTCTTT.

The sample holds one count of this clone. CDR3 sequence: CASGTAGWGYGYTF. The DNA for the CDR3 is TGTGCCAGCGGGACTGCGGGGTGGGGCTATGGCTACACCTTC. The chain has TRBV7-2 and TRBJ1-2, with D tentatively TRBD1 (5 bases). The germline CDR1 and CDR2 sequences are SGHTA and FQGNSA. V was cut by 8 bases and J by 4 bases, with 17 bases left in between. This CDR3 comprises 14 residues.

The gene calls are TRBV27 and TRBJ1-2; 8 bases match TRBD1. Trimming took 4 bases from V and 1 from J; bases not matched to a gene: 8. The germline V gene has CDR1 MNHEY and CDR2 SMNVEV (reference sequence). The CDR3 contains 16 residues. The CDR3: CASSSADRGYNYGYTF. Written as DNA, the CDR3 is TGTGCCAGCAGTTCAGCCGACAGGGGATATAACTATGGCTACACCTTC.